One and the same sample provided the 15 T cell receptor beta chains below, sequenced in a study of shared clonotypes between healthy human individuals. Clones were sequenced by immunoSEQ multiplex PCR, and TCRdb holds only the in-frame ones, with some missing. The sample consists of 490,000 or so clones, around 80% of them appearing once. What was sequenced was PBMCs. The source is a middle-aged woman in good health. Some clones in this sample may be carry-over from other donors' samples.

This clone was detected a few times. This chain connects TRBV9 to TRBJ1-5; D unresolved. Germline V gene sequence: CDR1 SGDLS, CDR2 YYNGEE. The V and J ends lost 7 bases and 1 base respectively, with 18 bases between them. The CDR3 contains 16 residues. DNA for the CDR3: TGTGCCAGCCAAGACACTAGTATAGTCAGCAATCAGCCCCAGCATTTT. Translated: CASQDTSIVSNQPQHF.

V usage is TRBV5-5 and J usage is TRBJ1-1; D is unclear. V lost 3 bases to trimming and J lost 1 base, with 4 bases between them. From germline, CDR1 is SGHKS and CDR2 YYEKEE (reference sequence). This CDR3 comprises 12 residues. CDR3 region: CASSYPNTEAFF. The CDR3 bases are TGTGCCAGCAGCTACCCGAACACTGAAGCTTTCTTT.

This rearrangement joins TRBV9 to TRBJ2-7; possibly TRBD2 for D (6 bases). V was clipped by 0 bases and J by 4 bases, with 14 bases between them. The germline V gene has CDR1 SGDLS and CDR2 YYNGEE. The CDR3 consists of 15 residues. CDR3 region: CASSVGTSSFYEQYF. CDR3 sequence (DNA): TGTGCCAGCAGCGTAGGAACTAGCTCGTTTTACGAGCAGTACTTC.

This clone was counted a single time. This chain joins TRBV9 and TRBJ2-3; no clear D gene. This CDR3 has 14 amino acids. V dropped 4 bases and J dropped 0 bases, with 9 bases sitting between them. Per germline, CDR1 SGDLS and CDR2 YYNGEE. The CDR3 bases are TGTGCCAGCAGCCCCAGTTGGAGCACAGATACGCAGTATTTT. It specifies CASSPSWSTDTQYF.

The chain joins TRBV5-1 to TRBJ1-4; perhaps TRBD1 as D (5 bases). The V and J ends lost 4 bases and 5 bases respectively, with 12 bases between them. CDR1 is SGHRS, CDR2 YFSETQ, per germline. This CDR3 is built from 14 residues. CDR3 loop: CASSVAGVNEKLFF. CDR3 DNA: TGCGCCAGCAGCGTAGCGGGGGTAAATGAAAAACTGTTTTTT. The variable domain in full, completed from reference TRBV5-1 and TRBJ1-4, reads KAGVTQTPRYLIKTRGQQVTLSCSPISGHRSVSWYQQTPGQGLQFLFEYFSETQRNKGNFPGRFSGRQFSNSRSEMNVSTLELGDSALYLCASSVAGVNEKLFFGSGTQLSVL.

This clone has at least ten counts. This rearrangement joins TRBV9 to TRBJ2-3, with D maybe TRBD2 (5 bases). The CDR3 runs to 14 residues. Germline-derived CDR1 and CDR2 are SGDLS and YYNGEE. V lost 1 base, J lost 2 bases, and 8 bases lay in between. The DNA for the CDR3 is TGTGCCAGCAGCGTACGGGGAAACACAGATACGCAGTATTTT. Amino acid sequence: CASSVRGNTDTQYF.

This clone was recorded once. The V gene is TRBV25-1, the J gene TRBJ2-7; 7 bases fit TRBD1. Trimming took 4 bases from V and 10 from J; bases not matched to a gene: 10. Germline V gene data show CDR1 as MGHDK and CDR2 as SYGVNS. The CDR3 totals 13 residues. The CDR3 DNA reads as TGTGCCAGCAGTGTTGGGGTGGGACAGTCCCAGTACTTC. Its translation is CASSVGVGQSQYF.

The genes are TRBV28 and TRBJ1-2; D not resolved. Per germline, CDR1 MDHEN and CDR2 SYDVKM. This CDR3 has 18 amino acids. V was pared by 3 bases and J by 0 bases, with 20 bases between. CDR3: CASSFHGTGKWSNYGYTF. For the CDR3, the DNA is TGTGCCAGCAGTTTTCATGGTACCGGGAAGTGGTCTAACTATGGCTACACCTTC.

This chain uses TRBV6-4 with TRBJ2-2; 9 nucleotides agree with TRBD2. The CDR3 spans 15 residues. Unmatched junction bases numbered 6, after V lost 10 bases and J lost 0 bases. The germline gives CDR1 MRHNA, CDR2 SNTAGT. CDR3 in DNA: TGTGCCAAATTAGGACTAGCGCCGAACACCGGGGAGCTGTTTTTT. It encodes CAKLGLAPNTGELFF.

This clone has just a few counts. This rearrangement joins TRBV11-2 to TRBJ2-7; 10 bases line up with TRBD2. Germline V gene sequence: CDR1 SGHAT, CDR2 FQNNGV. The CDR3 loop spans 15 amino acids. Trimming took 4 bases from V and 2 from J; bases not matched to a gene: 5. The CDR3 reads CASSSEGLATYEQYF. DNA of the CDR3: TGTGCCAGCAGCTCGGAGGGACTAGCGACCTACGAGCAGTACTTC.

This clone was detected only a few times. CDR3 bases: TGTGCCAGTAGTATTCGGGACTACTACAATGAGCAGTTCTTC. This codes for CASSIRDYYNEQFF. The rearrangement links TRBV19 to TRBJ2-1, with 7 positions matching TRBD2. The germline CDR1 and CDR2 sequences are LNHDA and SQIVND (reference sequence). The CDR3 length is 14 residues. V gave up 3 bases and J gave up 3 bases; unmatched junction bases: 2.

V and J are TRBV5-4 and TRBJ1-1, with D possibly TRBD1 on 5 matching bases. There are 15 residues in the CDR3. Germline V lookup: CDR1 SGHNT, CDR2 YYREEE (reference sequence). V gave up 1 base and J gave up 1 base, with 11 bases separating them. CDR3 sequence reads: CASSLYGGRNTEAFF. The DNA for the CDR3 is TGTGCCAGCAGCTTGTATGGGGGTAGGAACACTGAAGCTTTCTTT.

In DNA, the CDR3 is TGTGCCATCAGCGCCGGGACAGGGTTAACGCCCTCCTACGAGCAGTACTTC. Translated: CAISAGTGLTPSYEQYF. This chain uses TRBV10-3 with TRBJ2-7; 9 positions agree with TRBD1. The CDR3 spans 17 residues. V shed 6 bases and J 0 bases; nucleotides not matched to a gene: 12. Germline lookup yields CDR1 ENHRY and CDR2 SYGVKD.

The J gene is TRBJ1-5, the V gene TRBV10-3, with D unclear. In germline, CDR1 is ENHRY, CDR2 SYGVKD. Trimming pared 0 bases from V and 0 bases from J, leaving 6 bases between. The CDR3 loop spans 15 amino acids. DNA of the CDR3: TGTGCCATCAGTGAGTCAGGGCTTAGCAATCAGCCCCAGCATTTT. Protein: CAISESGLSNQPQHF.

This clone was seen a few times. The chain has TRBV5-1 and TRBJ2-3; 9 bases match TRBD1. Trimming at V came to 4 bases and at J to 4 bases, leaving 10 bases not matched to a gene. The CDR3 extends over 16 amino acids. Germline CDR1 and CDR2: SGHRS and YFSETQ. CDR3 sequence (DNA): TGCGCCAGCAGCAGAAACCGGGACAGGGTGGCAGATACGCAGTATTTT. It codes for CASSRNRDRVADTQYF. Combining the CDR3 with reference TRBV5-1 and TRBJ2-3 gives the whole variable domain KAGVTQTPRYLIKTRGQQVTLSCSPISGHRSVSWYQQTPGQGLQFLFEYFSETQRNKGNFPGRFSGRQFSNSRSEMNVSTLELGDSALYLCASSRNRDRVADTQYFGPGTRLTVL.